This TCR beta chain was recorded in a study of shared T cell receptors in the human thymus. The ends lost 2 bases at V and 4 bases at J; junction bases unmatched: 7. The CDR3 runs to 15 residues. Germline V gene lookup returns CDR1 MDHEN and CDR2 SYDVKM. The assay was immunoSEQ multiplex PCR, and TCRdb's table has in-frame clones only and misses some. The sample has hundreds of thousands of clones, about 90% seen once. Separately, the same data were catalogued under a study of human thymus T cells. That paper adds: Donors were healthy Finnish infants having corrective surgery for congenital heart defects. Surgeons resected thymus tissue during corrective heart surgery. Thymic and blood repertoires showed apparently biased V and J gene usage. Overlap was high between thymic repertoires from unrelated individuals, as reported in related research.

This chain joins TRBV28 and TRBJ1-2; TRBD1 matches at 7 bases. The TCR comes from a boy less than two years old with a congenital heart defect. The sequenced material came from thymocytes. This chain's CDR3 is CASSLTSQGGYGYTF. CDR3 nucleotide sequence: TGTGCCAGCAGTTTAACTAGCCAGGGGGGCTATGGCTACACCTTC.